This is a list of T cell receptor beta chains from one sample in a study of siplizumab effects on memory and regulatory T cells. TCRdb keeps only in-frame clones here, not all; method: immunoSEQ multiplex PCR. The sample consists of under 9,000 clones, about two fifths of them appearing once. No antigen has been assigned to these receptors. Source material: CFSE-low (dividing) CD8+ T cells sorted from an allogeneic mixed lymphocyte reaction. The receptors derive from a human donor in good health; the cells came from an allogeneic mixed lymphocyte reaction. The CDR3 runs from the conserved cysteine through the conserved F or W. D genes are given only for firm matches. Clone size is not always given. Where it is, it says once, few, many or a class for expanded clones.

d_call,j_call,v_call,clone_size,cdr3_nt,cdr3_aa
.,TRBJ1-1,TRBV7-9,medium-sized,TGTGCCCTGGGGGGGAACACTGAAGCTTTCTTT,CALGGNTEAFF
TRBD2,TRBJ2-1,TRBV28,few,TGTGCCAGCAGTCCTCTAGCGGGAGTCCACAATGAGCAGTTCTTC,CASSPLAGVHNEQFF
.,TRBJ2-7,TRBV6-5,.,TGTGCCAGCAGTTACGGGTCCGGGCCCTACGAGCAGTACTTC,CASSYGSGPYEQYF
.,TRBJ2-1,TRBV7-9,medium-sized,TGTGCCAGCAGCGCAGGGTGGGAGCAGTTCTTC,CASSAGWEQFF
TRBD1,TRBJ1-1,TRBV4-1,medium-sized,TGCGCCAGCAGCCAAGTGGGACAGGCAATGAACACTGAAGCTTTCTTT,CASSQVGQAMNTEAFF
.,TRBJ2-4,TRBV21-1,medium-sized,TGTGCCAGCAGGAATATCATCGGCTTAGCCAAAAACATTCAGTACTTC,CASRNIIGLAKNIQYF
TRBD1,TRBJ1-2,TRBV9,medium-sized,TGTGCCAGCAGCCCCTCGGGGACAGGGAATTTCTGCACCTTC,CASSPSGTGNFCTF
.,TRBJ2-1,TRBV19,medium-sized,TGTGCCAGTAGTGGGGTTTCCTACAATGAGCAGTTCTTC,CASSGVSYNEQFF
.,TRBJ2-5,TRBV5-4,medium-sized,TGTGCCAGCAGCCTTTCGCAAGAGACCCAGTACTTC,CASSLSQETQYF
.,TRBJ1-5,TRBV5-4,.,TGTGCCAGCAGCCGCACAATGTCGGGGAATCAGCCCCAGCATTTT,CASSRTMSGNQPQHF
.,TRBJ2-3,TRBV7-9,.,TGTGCCAGCAGCTTGGAACAGGGCTGGGGCACAGATACGCAGTATTTT,CASSLEQGWGTDTQYF
TRBD2,TRBJ2-1,TRBV7-9,.,TGTGCCAGCGACGGGGGAGCGGGATCTTACAATGAGCAGTTCTTC,CASDGGAGSYNEQFF
TRBD1,TRBJ1-5,TRBV19,few,TGTGCCAGTAGTATGGACGACAGGGTTCTCCGGGAGCCCCAGCATTTT,CASSMDDRVLREPQHF
.,TRBJ1-2,TRBV6-6,.,TGTGCCAGCAGTTTTCCTAGGAAGAATGGCTACACCTTC,CASSFPRKNGYTF
TRBD1,TRBJ2-3,TRBV30,.,TGTGCCTGGAGTCTAACAGGGGGCGGTGATACGCAGTATTTT,CAWSLTGGGDTQYF
TRBD1,TRBJ2-5,TRBV5-1,.,TGTGCCAGCAGCCCCGACAGGGGGCGAGAAGAGACCCAGTACTTC,CASSPDRGREETQYF
.,TRBJ2-2,TRBV4-1,medium-sized,TGCGCCAGCAGCCAAGATGTGGGTCGCACCGGGGAGCTGTTTTTT,CASSQDVGRTGELFF
TRBD2,TRBJ2-5,TRBV7-9,medium-sized,TGTGCCAGCAGCCCGACTAGCGGGAGAAACCAAGAGACCCAGTACTTC,CASSPTSGRNQETQYF
TRBD2,TRBJ2-2,TRBV5-5,.,TGTGCCAGCAGCGTCACCGGGACTAGCAATGGGGAGCTGTTTTTT,CASSVTGTSNGELFF
.,TRBJ2-1,TRBV7-9,few,TGTGCCAGCAGCTTCCCCATAGGGGGAGGCTCCTACAATGAGCAGTTCTTC,CASSFPIGGGSYNEQFF
.,TRBJ1-1,TRBV7-6,.,TGTGCTAGCAGCTTTAAAGATGGCACTGAAGCTTTCTTT,CASSFKDGTEAFF
.,TRBJ2-3,TRBV4-1,medium-sized,TGCGCCAGCAGCCAAGGCGGAGATACGCAGTATTTT,CASSQGGDTQYF
.,TRBJ1-4,TRBV28,few,TGTGCCAGCAGTTTACGGCAGGGGCACCTCGGCGGGGATGAACTGTTTTTT,CASSLRQGHLGGDELFF
TRBD2,TRBJ2-7,TRBV4-2,many,TGTGCCAGCAGCCAAGTAGCGGGGTCCACCTACGAGCAGTACTTC,CASSQVAGSTYEQYF
.,TRBJ1-5,TRBV7-8,few,TGTGCCAGCAGCTTGGCAGTCCCATATAGCAATCAGCCCCAGCATTTT,CASSLAVPYSNQPQHF
.,TRBJ1-1,TRBV7-9,few,TGTGCCAGCAGCTTAGTTCGGAACACTGAAGCTTTCTTT,CASSLVRNTEAFF
.,TRBJ2-1,TRBV4-3,.,TGCGCCAGCAGCCATGACAGGAGCTCCTACAATGAGCAGTTCTTC,CASSHDRSSYNEQFF
TRBD1,TRBJ1-3,TRBV11-2,.,TGTGCCAGCAGCCTGACAGGGCGAGGAAACACCATATATTTT,CASSLTGRGNTIYF
.,TRBJ2-7,TRBV6-5,few,TGTGCCAGCAGTTACTCGTACCTGGGAAGCTCCTACGAGCAGTACTTC,CASSYSYLGSSYEQYF
TRBD1,TRBJ2-7,TRBV7-9,.,TGTGCCAGCAGCTCCGGACAGGGCCGCTCCTACGAGCAGTACTTC,CASSSGQGRSYEQYF
TRBD2,TRBJ2-1,TRBV14,.,TGTGCCAGCAGCCCCTTGGATGGACTAGGCATCAATGAGCAGTTCTTC,CASSPLDGLGINEQFF
.,TRBJ2-7,TRBV11-3,once,TGTGCCAGCAGCTCCGATTATATCGAGCAGTACTTC,CASSSDYIEQYF
.,TRBJ2-7,TRBV6-1,medium-sized,TGTGCCAGCGGCCAATACTCCTACGAGCAGTACTTC,CASGQYSYEQYF
TRBD1,TRBJ2-5,TRBV6-5,.,TGTGCCAGCAGTTGGGACAGGGGGAAGACCCAGTACTTC,CASSWDRGKTQYF
TRBD2,TRBJ2-7,TRBV13,.,TGTGCCAGCAGCTACGTCCGCGGGGGGTACGAGCAGTACTTC,CASSYVRGGYEQYF
TRBD2,TRBJ2-7,TRBV19,medium-sized,TGTGCCAGTAGTACCATCGGGACTATCTACGAGCAGTACTTC,CASSTIGTIYEQYF
.,TRBJ2-7,TRBV27,large,TGTGCCAGCTCCCTCCAAACGGCCTCCTACGAGCAGTACTTC,CASSLQTASYEQYF
TRBD2,TRBJ2-1,TRBV5-1,few,TGCGCCAGCAGCACGGGACTAGCGGCCTACAATGAGCAGTTCTTC,CASSTGLAAYNEQFF
.,TRBJ1-1,TRBV7-9,few,TGTGCCAGCACCTTGGGGTACACTGAAGCTTTCTTT,CASTLGYTEAFF
TRBD2,TRBJ2-2,TRBV29-1,few,TGCAGCGTTCTAGCGGGCGGCACCGGGGAGCTGTTTTTT,CSVLAGGTGELFF
.,TRBJ1-5,TRBV27,medium-sized,TGTGCCAGCAGTTTATCGGGGGGACGGTATCAGCCCCAGCATTTT,CASSLSGGRYQPQHF
TRBD1,TRBJ1-4,TRBV29-1,medium-sized,TGCAGCGCTTCGGACAGGGGGCGCGATGAAAAACTGTTTTTT,CSASDRGRDEKLFF
TRBD1,TRBJ2-7,TRBV30,few,TGTGCCTGGAGTGTGTTAGAGACAGGGCCCTACGAGCAGTACTTC,CAWSVLETGPYEQYF
.,TRBJ2-2,TRBV4-3,medium-sized,TGCGCCAGCAGCCAAGGACAGACCGGGGAGCTGTTTTTT,CASSQGQTGELFF
.,TRBJ1-1,TRBV9,.,TGTGCCAGCAGCCAAGATCGGGCTTCTGAAGCTTTCTTT,CASSQDRASEAFF
.,TRBJ2-1,TRBV27,.,TGTGCCAGCAGTCCCCTGGGGGGTGAGCAGTTCTTC,CASSPLGGEQFF